This T cell receptor beta chain was identified during a study of cytomegalovirus exposure and HLA in healthy donors. Study-level points and caveats: The dataset shows that most TCR sequences were rare, while some public TCRs occurred in many donors.

In regard to this clone: What it binds is not known.

The PCR made use of 60 Vbeta and 13 Jbeta primers. Clones were sequenced by immunoSEQ multiplex PCR, and TCRdb holds only the in-frame ones, with some missing. The profile shows 130,000 to 150,000 clones, roughly 80% of them singletons. The sequenced material came from PBMCs. The sequence came from a man aged 40-49 years in good health and CMV-seropositive.

Here the CDR3 reads CASSLLGGYEQYF. CDR3 in DNA: TGTGCCAGCAGTTTGTTGGGAGGCTACGAGCAGTACTTC. This chain joins TRBV27 and TRBJ2-7, with TRBD2 as a possible D gene (6 bases). This CDR3 has 13 amino acids. V was clipped by 3 bases and J by 3 bases, with 9 bases between them. In germline, CDR1 is MNHEY, CDR2 SMNVEV (reference sequence).